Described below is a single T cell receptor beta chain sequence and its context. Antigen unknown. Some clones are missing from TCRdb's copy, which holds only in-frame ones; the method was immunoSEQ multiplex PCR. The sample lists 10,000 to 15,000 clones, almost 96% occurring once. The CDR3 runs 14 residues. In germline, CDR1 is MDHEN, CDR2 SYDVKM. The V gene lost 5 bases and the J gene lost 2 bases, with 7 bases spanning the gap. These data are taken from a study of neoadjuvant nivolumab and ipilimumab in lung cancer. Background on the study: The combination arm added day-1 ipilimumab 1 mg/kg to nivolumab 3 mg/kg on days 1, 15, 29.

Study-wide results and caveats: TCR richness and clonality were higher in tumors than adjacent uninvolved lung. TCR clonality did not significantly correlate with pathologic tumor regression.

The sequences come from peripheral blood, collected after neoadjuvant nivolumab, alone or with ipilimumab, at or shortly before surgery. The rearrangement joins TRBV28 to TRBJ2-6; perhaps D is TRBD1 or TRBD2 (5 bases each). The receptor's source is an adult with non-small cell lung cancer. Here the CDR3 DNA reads TGTGCCAGCAGTAGGGACGCTGGGGCCAACGTCCTGACTTTC. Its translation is CASSRDAGANVLTF.